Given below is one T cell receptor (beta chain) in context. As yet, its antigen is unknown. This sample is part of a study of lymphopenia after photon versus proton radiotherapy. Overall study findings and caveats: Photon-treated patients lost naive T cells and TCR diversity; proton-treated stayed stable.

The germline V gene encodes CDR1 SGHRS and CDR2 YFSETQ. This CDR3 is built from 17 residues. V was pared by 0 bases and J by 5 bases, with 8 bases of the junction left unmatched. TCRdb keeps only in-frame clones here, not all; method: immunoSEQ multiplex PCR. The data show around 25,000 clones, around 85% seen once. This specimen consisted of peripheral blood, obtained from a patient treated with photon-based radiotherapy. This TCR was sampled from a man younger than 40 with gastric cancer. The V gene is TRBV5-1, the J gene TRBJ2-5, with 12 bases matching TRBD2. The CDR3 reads CASSLGPSGGASETQYF. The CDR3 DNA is TGCGCCAGCAGCTTGGGGCCTAGCGGGGGGGCCAGTGAGACCCAGTACTTC.